These 32 T cell receptor beta chains originate from one sample sequenced in a study of T cell repertoires in cytomegalovirus infection. TCRdb processed the reads anew with MiXCR; each CDR3 protein has one entry. The repertoire holds about 69,000 distinct CDR3 sequences, 28% seen once, with 50% to 70% in the top ten. These receptors' targets are unknown. The material sequenced was CD8+ T cells from cultured PBMCs, taken from culture after CMV antigen stimulation. The receptors were gathered from a human donor in good health (CMV status not recorded). Some clones in this sample may be carry-over from other donors' samples.

This rearrangement joins TRBV6-2 or TRBV6-3 to TRBJ2-2, with 8 bases matching TRBD1. This CDR3 spans 14 amino acids. The junction had 7 bases not matched to a gene; V was cut back by 7 bases and J by 6 bases. Germline CDR1 is MNHEY and CDR2 is SVGEGT. The CDR3 coding sequence is TGTGCCAGCATAGGACAGGGTCGGTCCGGGGAGCTGTTTTTT. It specifies CASIGQGRSGELFF.

The gene calls are TRBV20-1 and TRBJ2-1, with D perhaps matching TRBD2 (5 bases). The germline V gene has CDR1 DFQATT and CDR2 SNEGSKA (reference sequence). The CDR3 has 14 amino acids. V shed 2 bases and J shed 7 bases, with 15 bases lying between them. The DNA for the CDR3 is TGCAGTGCTAGACAGGTCGACTATATAAATGAGCAGTTCTTC. Encoded protein: CSARQVDYINEQFF.

A remark on this clonotype: A much larger clone lies one base from this, so it may be a read error. The chain links TRBV4-3 to TRBJ2-5; possibly TRBD2 for D (6 bases). The CDR3 has 13 residues. The V gene's germline CDR1 is LGHNA and CDR2 YSLEER. CDR3 nucleotides: TGCGCCGGCAGCCAAGCACTAGCAGAGACCCAGTACTTC. Protein product: CAGSQALAETQYF.

This clonotype showed up many times. The rearrangement uses TRBV7-2 and TRBJ2-1, with 7 bases matching TRBD2. This CDR3 has 13 amino acids. CDR1 SGHTA and CDR2 FQGNSA come from the germline V gene. The V and J ends lost 5 bases and 8 bases, in that order; junction bases with no gene match: 6. Here the CDR3 reads CASSPWGGYEQFF. The DNA for the CDR3 is TGTGCCAGCAGCCCCTGGGGGGGGTATGAGCAGTTCTTC.

This clonotype has just a few counts. The J gene is TRBJ1-2, the V gene TRBV4-2, with TRBD1 matching over 7 bases. The germline gives CDR1 LGHNA, CDR2 YNFKEQ. V shed 1 base and J 3 bases; nucleotides not matched to a gene: 8. The CDR3 length is 16 residues. CDR3 sequence: CASSQGHDRDHYGYTF. The CDR3 nucleotides are TGTGCCAGCAGCCAAGGCCACGACAGGGATCACTATGGCTACACCTTC.

The V gene is TRBV6-6, the J gene TRBJ2-3; the match to TRBD2 covers 10 bases. The CDR3 has 17 amino acids. CDR1 is MNHNY, CDR2 SVGAGI, per germline (reference sequence). V lost 0 bases and J lost 2; bases outside the gene matches: 5. The CDR3 is CASSYSMLAGDTDTQYF. The CDR3 region has the DNA TGTGCCAGCAGTTACTCGATGCTAGCGGGGGACACAGATACGCAGTATTTT.

At least ten counts were recorded for this clonotype. The CDR3: CSAGFTYNSPLHF. Here the CDR3 DNA reads TGCAGTGCAGGGTTCACCTATAATTCACCCCTCCACTTT. The chain combines TRBV20-1 with TRBJ1-6; D gene ambiguous. CDR3 length equals 13 residues. The germline V gene has CDR1 DFQATT and CDR2 SNEGSKA (reference sequence). Trimming shortened V by 6 bases and J by 2 bases, and 8 bases separated the two germline ends.

This clonotype was observed many times. The chain couples TRBV7-6 to TRBJ1-3, with unresolved D. There are 16 residues in the CDR3. Germline CDR1 reads SGHVS; CDR2 reads FNYEAQ. V lost 1 base, J lost 4 bases, and 14 bases lay in between. The CDR3: CASSLESGISGNTIYF. For the CDR3, the DNA is TGTGCCAGCAGCTTAGAGTCAGGAATCTCGGGAAACACCATATATTTT.

A remark on this clonotype: This sequence may be a read error, since a much larger clone differs from it by one base. This chain connects TRBV20-1 to TRBJ2-1; 11 bases agree with TRBD2. The CDR3 has 15 residues. CDR1 and CDR2 from the germline V gene are DFQATT and SNEGSKA (reference sequence). The junction had 9 bases not matched to a gene; V was cut back by 4 bases and J by 7 bases. CDR3 sequence (DNA): TGCAGTGCTAAAGAACTAGCGGGGGTGGAGAATGAGCAGTTCTTC. As protein: CSAKELAGVENEQFF.

This clonotype has only a few counts. The chain combines TRBV7-6 with TRBJ1-1, with a weak D call TRBD1 (5 bases). The germline V gene encodes CDR1 SGHVS and CDR2 FNYEAQ. CDR3 size: 13 residues. With 1 base removed from V and 11 bases from J, the gap between germline ends came to 14 bases. The chain's CDR3 is CASSLGAGRLAFF. The CDR3 DNA reads as TGTGCCAGCAGCTTAGGCGCAGGGCGTCTCGCTTTCTTT.

In its sample, this clonotype was seen a few times. V and J are TRBV27 and TRBJ2-7, with 11 positions matching TRBD2. V trimming: 5 bases; J trimming: 1 base; junction bases outside the gene matches: 10. CDR3 length equals 17 residues. Germline V lookup: CDR1 MNHEY, CDR2 SMNVEV (reference sequence). The CDR3 loop is CASSPISGGAFSYEQYF. The CDR3 DNA reads TGTGCCAGCAGTCCAATTAGCGGGGGGGCCTTTTCCTACGAGCAGTACTTC.

The chain employs TRBV12-3 or TRBV12-4 and TRBJ2-6; TRBD1 agrees at 8 bases. Trimming cost V 6 bases and J 1 base; bases outside gene matches: 14. This CDR3 region has 19 residues. In DNA form, the CDR3 reads TGTGCCAGCAGCAAACCGACAGGGGTAGGGCCTTCTGGGGCCAACGTCCTGACTTTC. This gives the protein CASSKPTGVGPSGANVLTF.

This clonotype was observed a single time. The rearrangement uses TRBV20-1 and TRBJ2-7, with 13 bases aligning to TRBD2. CDR3 size: 14 residues. In germline, CDR1 is DFQATT, CDR2 SNEGSKA (reference sequence). The trim removed 6 bases at V and 4 bases at J, leaving 6 bases unmatched. As DNA, the CDR3 is TGCAGTGCGGGAAGGACTAGCGGGGGTTACGAGCAGTACTTC. It encodes CSAGRTSGGYEQYF.

This clonotype has more than one count but fewer than ten. The CDR3 sequence: CSARALRDNYEQYF. The CDR3 coding sequence is TGCAGTGCTAGAGCTCTTAGGGACAACTACGAGCAGTACTTC. V usage is TRBV20-1 and J usage is TRBJ2-7, with D maybe TRBD1 (6 bases). CDR1 and CDR2 (germline): DFQATT, SNEGSKA (reference sequence). The V gene lost 1 base and the J gene lost 3 bases, with 13 bases spanning the gap. This CDR3 spans 14 amino acids.

The rearrangement uses TRBV7-8 and TRBJ1-4; D ambiguous. Germline V lookup: CDR1 SGHVS, CDR2 FQNEAQ. The germline V and J ends were trimmed by 2 bases and 0 bases, with 7 bases remaining between them. The CDR3 consists of 15 residues. The CDR3 here is CASSLYPATNEKLFF. The CDR3 bases are TGTGCCAGCAGCTTATACCCGGCAACTAATGAAAAACTGTTTTTT.

J is TRBJ2-7 and V is TRBV12-3 or TRBV12-4; D might be TRBD1 (6 bases). The CDR3 totals 11 residues. The CDR3 loop reads CATGDNYEQYF. In DNA form, the CDR3 reads TGTGCGACAGGCGATAATTACGAGCAGTACTTC.

In this sample, this clonotype turned up a few times. The rearrangement uses TRBV11-3 and TRBJ1-1; 9 bases map to TRBD1. J lost 5 bases, V lost 5 bases, and 6 bases had no gene match. The CDR3 is made up of 14 amino acids. The germline CDR1 and CDR2 sequences are SGHNT and YENEEA. The chain's CDR3 is CASSVRQGVTEAFF. As DNA, the CDR3 is TGTGCCAGCAGCGTTAGACAGGGGGTGACTGAAGCTTTCTTT.

The rearrangement links TRBV28 to TRBJ2-7; 8 positions agree with TRBD1. Germline V gene sequence: CDR1 MDHEN, CDR2 SYDVKM. J was trimmed by 2 bases and V by 3 bases; bases with no gene match: 9. The CDR3 totals 16 residues. CDR3 sequence (DNA): TGTGCCAGCAGTTTCCAGGGGGCCTTATTTACCTACGAGCAGTACTTC. Translated: CASSFQGALFTYEQYF.

This clonotype was observed at least ten times. This chain connects TRBV7-8 to TRBJ1-2; maybe TRBD1 (5 bases). There are 14 residues in the CDR3. V lost 1 base and J 4 bases, leaving 10 bases between the germline ends. In germline, CDR1 is SGHVS, CDR2 FQNEAQ. CDR3 DNA sequence: TGTGCCAGCAGCTTAGAGGGGCTAGGCTATGGCTACACCTTC. Its protein product is CASSLEGLGYGYTF.

This clonotype was counted between two and nine times. This chain joins TRBV4-3 and TRBJ1-1, with D unresolved. The CDR3 is made up of 13 amino acids. V gave up 0 bases and J gave up 5 bases, with 7 bases separating them. Germline loops: CDR1 LGHNA, CDR2 YSLEER. CDR3 bases: TGCGCCAGCAGCCAAGATCTTGAGACTGAAGCTTTCTTT. Its protein product is CASSQDLETEAFF.

V usage is TRBV7-6 and J usage is TRBJ2-1; TRBD2 matches at 10 bases. There are 19 residues in the CDR3. Germline V CDR1 and CDR2: SGHVS, FNYEAQ. Trimming removed 5 bases from V and 2 bases from J; junction bases left unmatched: 15. The CDR3 protein is CASSPSPPLLAGTYNEQFF. The CDR3 nucleotides are TGTGCCAGCAGCCCTAGTCCTCCGTTACTAGCGGGAACCTACAATGAGCAGTTCTTC.

The chain uses TRBV28 and TRBJ1-5; 8 bases agree with TRBD1. V gave up 7 bases and J gave up 1 base; unmatched junction bases: 6. This CDR3 is built from 15 residues. CDR1 is MDHEN and CDR2 is SYDVKM in the germline V gene. DNA of the CDR3: TGTGCCAGCAACGCAAGACAGGGGAGCAATCAGCCCCAGCATTTT. Its translation is CASNARQGSNQPQHF.

The rearrangement links TRBV7-6 to TRBJ1-1; D possibly corresponds to TRBD1 (5 bases). Trimming took 5 bases from V and 1 from J, leaving 14 bases between them. CDR3 size: 15 residues. CDR1 is SGHVS, CDR2 FNYEAQ, per germline. The chain's CDR3 is CASSPEQGSNTEAFF. CDR3 sequence (DNA): TGTGCCAGCAGCCCTGAGCAGGGATCGAACACTGAAGCTTTCTTT. The whole variable domain, filled in from reference TRBV7-6 and TRBJ1-1, reads GAGVSQSPRYKVTKRGQDVALRCDPISGHVSLYWYRQALGQGPEFLTYFNYEAQQDKSGLPNDRFSAERPEGSISTLTIQRTEQRDSAMYRCASSPEQGSNTEAFFGQGTRLTVV.

V gene TRBV5-1 combines with J gene TRBJ2-1; 9 nucleotides match TRBD1. Per the germline V gene, CDR1 is SGHRS and CDR2 is YFSETQ. The CDR3 covers 14 residues. The trim removed 4 bases at V and 6 bases at J, leaving 5 bases unmatched. The CDR3 coding sequence is TGCGCCAGCAGCGGAGGGACAGGGAGCAATGAGCAGTTCTTC. Translation gives CASSGGTGSNEQFF.

The chain recombines TRBV6-1 with TRBJ2-1, with D hard to call. CDR3 length: 12 residues. Germline CDR1 is MNHNS and CDR2 is SASEGT. The germline V and J ends were trimmed by 0 bases and 5 bases, with 2 bases remaining between them. In nucleotides, the CDR3 is TGTGCCAGCAGTGAAGCTAACAATGAGCAGTTCTTC. This sequence encodes CASSEANNEQFF.

The sample holds a few counts of this clonotype. V and J are TRBV7-8 and TRBJ2-4, with 7 nucleotides matching TRBD1. This CDR3 region has 16 residues. Trimming took 4 bases from V and 3 from J; bases not matched to a gene: 9. The germline V gene has CDR1 SGHVS and CDR2 FQNEAQ. In DNA form, the CDR3 reads TGTGCCAGCAGCTCCGGGACAGCGACCCTCAAAAACATTCAGTACTTC. As protein: CASSSGTATLKNIQYF.

The sample holds one count of this clonotype. A much bigger clone sits one base away, suggesting this may be a read error. The V call is TRBV27, the J call TRBJ1-2; 8 nucleotides line up with TRBD1. Germline assignment: CDR1 MNHEY and CDR2 SMNVEV (reference sequence). The CDR3 contains 15 residues. CDR3 coding DNA: TGTGCCGGCAGTAAAGGGACAGGTCTGAACTATGGCTACACCTTC. This codes for CAGSKGTGLNYGYTF.

The chain joins TRBV6-2 or TRBV6-3 to TRBJ2-1, with D unclear. V lost 5 bases and J 7 bases, leaving 12 bases between the germline ends. Germline CDR1 and CDR2: MNHEY and SVGEGT. The CDR3 sequence is 13 residues long. CDR3 residues: CASSQTEVNEQFF. Here the CDR3 DNA reads TGTGCCAGCAGTCAAACCGAAGTTAATGAGCAGTTCTTC.

In this sample, this clonotype turned up a few times. The chain is built from TRBV20-1 and TRBJ2-5; possible D gene TRBD2, 6 bases. The V and J ends lost 1 base and 1 base respectively, with 7 bases between them. The CDR3 runs 13 residues. In germline, CDR1 is DFQATT, CDR2 SNEGSKA (reference sequence). This CDR3 is CSARGTTQETQYF. The CDR3, as DNA: TGCAGTGCTAGAGGGACTACCCAAGAGACCCAGTACTTC.

At least ten counts were recorded for this clonotype. V gene TRBV2 combines with J gene TRBJ1-6, with D perhaps TRBD1 (6 bases). The germline V gene encodes CDR1 SNHLY and CDR2 FYNNEI. CDR3 length: 20 amino acids. V was trimmed by 3 bases and J by 8 bases, leaving 29 bases between them. CDR3 DNA sequence: TGTGCCAGCAGTGATTCCAACAGGGAAGGAATCCTTCTTGGGTATTCACCCCTCCACTTT. This codes for CASSDSNREGILLGYSPLHF.

This clonotype was picked up a small number of times. V is TRBV5-8 and J is TRBJ2-1, with TRBD2 identical over 10 bases. Germline CDR1 SGHTS, CDR2 YDEGEE. V dropped 2 bases and J dropped 6; count of bases not matched to a gene: 8. The CDR3 length is 16 residues. Written as DNA, the CDR3 is TGTGCCAGCAGCTTTAGACTAGCGGGTGAATCCAATGAGCAGTTCTTC. The encoded protein is CASSFRLAGESNEQFF.

This clonotype was seen more than once but under ten times. This chain connects TRBV12-3 or TRBV12-4 to TRBJ1-5, with no clear D. The CDR3 spans 15 residues. V lost 5 bases to trimming and J lost 0 bases, with 11 bases between them. In DNA, the CDR3 is TGTGCCAGCAGTAACGCGGGAGCTAGCAATCAGCCCCAGCATTTT. Its translation: CASSNAGASNQPQHF.